The 12 T cell receptor beta chains below were found in one sample sequenced in a study of T-cell reconstitution after alpha-beta-depleted transplantation in children. These receptors lack a known antigen. Study-level points and caveats: Fresh T-cell production supplied most of the T-cell counts and diversity seen one year after transplant.

TCRbeta library construction was performed incorporating unique molecular identifiers. TCRdb processed the PCR reads anew with MiXCR; each CDR3 protein has one entry. The sample has some 300,000 distinct CDR3 sequences, around 7.3% seen once. Here the sequenced sample was peripheral blood, taken 360 days after TCRalphabeta/CD19-depleted stem cell transplant. The receptors here all came from a female patient aged 2 to 10 who had a stem cell transplant for Fanconi anemia, so the T cells may come from the graft donor.

This clonotype has only a few counts. The rearrangement links TRBV10-3 to TRBJ2-6; 8 nucleotides agree with TRBD2. With 4 bases clipped from V and 0 bases from J, the junction kept 11 bases outside the gene matches. This CDR3 spans 19 amino acids. Germline CDR1 is ENHRY and CDR2 is SYGVKD. The CDR3 sequence: CAISGAGERGSSGANVLTF. The CDR3 bases are TGTGCCATCAGTGGGGCTGGGGAGCGGGGGAGCTCTGGGGCCAACGTCCTGACTTTC.

This clonotype was picked up a small number of times. The chain combines TRBV5-1 with TRBJ1-2, with 8 bases identical to TRBD1. CDR1 and CDR2 from the germline V gene are SGHRS and YFSETQ. Losses at the gene ends were 4 bases for V and 5 bases for J; bases not matched to a gene: 10. This CDR3 has 15 amino acids. CDR3 protein: CASSIRQGPGYGYTF. The CDR3, as DNA: TGCGCCAGCAGCATACGACAGGGGCCGGGGTATGGCTACACCTTC. The full variable domain, completed using reference TRBV5-1 and TRBJ1-2, is KAGVTQTPRYLIKTRGQQVTLSCSPISGHRSVSWYQQTPGQGLQFLFEYFSETQRNKGNFPGRFSGRQFSNSRSEMNVSTLELGDSALYLCASSIRQGPGYGYTFGSGTRLTVV.

This clonotype came up a few times. Relative to the germline gene, one junction end is altered; a read error may explain this. The rearrangement uses TRBV7-8 and TRBJ2-1; D not certain. This CDR3 has 11 residues. The germline V gene has CDR1 SGHVS and CDR2 FQNEAQ. The CDR3 protein is CASSLYYDKIF. CDR3 DNA: TGTGCCAGCAGCTTATACTACGATAAGATCTTC.

This clonotype was recorded many times. This chain joins TRBV5-1 and TRBJ1-1; tentatively, D is TRBD1 (6 bases). CDR3 length: 13 residues. Germline lookup yields CDR1 SGHRS and CDR2 YFSETQ. V was cut by 5 bases and J by 2 bases, with 10 bases left in between. In DNA form, the CDR3 reads TGCGCCAGCAGAGAACAGGGAAACACTGAAGCTTTCTTT. Translated: CASREQGNTEAFF.

This clonotype was counted at least ten times. The chain is built from TRBV29-1 and TRBJ2-3; no clear D. The CDR3 is made up of 11 amino acids. Trimming removed 1 base from V and 4 bases from J, with 3 bases in between. CDR1 SQVTM and CDR2 ANQGSEA come from the germline V gene. CDR3 bases: TGCAGCGTTGAAGGCGCAGATACGCAGTATTTT. Its protein is CSVEGADTQYF.

This clonotype was seen a handful of times. The rearrangement joins TRBV6-1 to TRBJ2-1; 11 nucleotides line up with TRBD2. CDR3 length: 17 residues. Germline CDR1 reads MNHNS; CDR2 reads SASEGT. J lost 5 bases, V lost 0 bases, and 6 bases had no gene match. CDR3 region: CASSEAPGLAAHNEQFF. The CDR3, as DNA: TGTGCCAGCAGTGAAGCACCGGGACTAGCGGCCCACAATGAGCAGTTCTTC.

This clonotype was detected only a few times. This chain links TRBV7-6 with TRBJ2-2; D is ambiguous. CDR1 is SGHVS and CDR2 is FNYEAQ in the germline V gene. V was cut by 1 base and J by 4 bases, with 7 bases left in between. This CDR3 comprises 14 residues. CDR3 bases: TGTGCCAGCAGCTTAGAAGCAGTCACCGGGGAGCTGTTTTTT. Translating it yields CASSLEAVTGELFF.

The chain combines TRBV20-1 with TRBJ2-1, with a weak D call TRBD2 (6 bases). Germline V gene sequence: CDR1 DFQATT, CDR2 SNEGSKA (reference sequence). The CDR3 loop spans 16 amino acids. Deletions cut 0 bases from V and 4 bases from J, with 16 bases between. CDR3 DNA: TGCAGTGCTAGAGATCAGTGGGGGGAAAGGTACAATGAGCAGTTCTTC. It encodes CSARDQWGERYNEQFF.

This clonotype was recorded at least ten times. J is TRBJ2-4 and V is TRBV28, with D perhaps matching TRBD2 (6 bases). CDR3 size: 13 residues. V was pared by 7 bases and J by 0 bases, with 7 bases between. The germline gives CDR1 MDHEN, CDR2 SYDVKM. The CDR3 region is CASTGVAKNIQYF. As DNA, the CDR3 is TGTGCCAGCACGGGGGTAGCCAAAAACATTCAGTACTTC.

This clonotype was observed many times. CDR3 bases: TGTGCCAGCAGCTTGGTAGCAGGACCCACCGGGGAGCTGTTTTTT. Translating gives CASSLVAGPTGELFF. The chain recombines TRBV5-5 with TRBJ2-2; D gene uncertain. The germline V gene has CDR1 SGHKS and CDR2 YYEKEE (reference sequence). The germline V and J ends were trimmed by 0 bases and 4 bases, with 10 bases remaining between them. The CDR3 sequence is 15 residues long. Variable domain in full (rest from reference TRBV5-5 and TRBJ2-2): DAGVTQSPTHLIKTRGQQVTLRCSPISGHKSVSWYQQVLGQGPQFIFQYYEKEERGRGNFPDRFSARQFPNYSSELNVNALLLGDSALYLCASSLVAGPTGELFFGEGSRLTVL.

This clonotype came up a few times. CDR3 bases: TGCGCCAGCAGCCCTCAGGTAGCCAAAAACATTCAGTACTTC. Residues: CASSPQVAKNIQYF. The V and J genes are TRBV4-1 and TRBJ2-4; D is undetermined. The CDR3 is 14 amino acids. Germline-derived CDR1 and CDR2 are MGHRA and YSYEKL. V dropped 4 bases and J dropped 0 bases, with 7 bases sitting between them.

This rearrangement joins TRBV18 to TRBJ2-5; 7 nucleotides line up with TRBD1. The CDR3 covers 16 residues. Germline trimming cut 2 bases from V and 1 base from J; bases unmatched to any gene: 7. The germline V gene encodes CDR1 KGHSH and CDR2 LQKENI. The CDR3 DNA sequence: TGTGCCAGCTCACCAGTCGCCGGGACAGTCCAAGAGACCCAGTACTTC. The encoded protein is CASSPVAGTVQETQYF.